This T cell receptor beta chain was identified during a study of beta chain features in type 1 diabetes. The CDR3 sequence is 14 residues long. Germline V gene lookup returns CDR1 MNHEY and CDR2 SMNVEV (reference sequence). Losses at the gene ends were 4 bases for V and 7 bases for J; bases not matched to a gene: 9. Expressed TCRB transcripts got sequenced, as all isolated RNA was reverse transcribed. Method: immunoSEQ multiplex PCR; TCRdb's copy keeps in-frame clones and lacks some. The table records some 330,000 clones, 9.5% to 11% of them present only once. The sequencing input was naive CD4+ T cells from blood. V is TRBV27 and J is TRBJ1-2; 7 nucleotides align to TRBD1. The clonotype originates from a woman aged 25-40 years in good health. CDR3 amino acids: CASSSRDSRSGYTF. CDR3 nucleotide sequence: TGTGCCAGCAGTTCCCGGGACAGTCGTTCTGGCTACACCTTC.